The clone carrying this T cell receptor beta chain occurred once. These data come from a study of OX40 agonist ivuxolimab in advanced cancers. Across the study: Hepatocellular carcinoma, melanoma, renal cell or head and neck cancer occurred in dose-escalation patients.

TCRdb keeps only in-frame clones here, not all; method: immunoSEQ multiplex PCR. The sample contains approximately 62,000 clones, 80% to 95% of which appear only once. Looked up from germline, CDR1 is MRHNA and CDR2 is SNTAGT. Trimming removed 4 bases from V and 6 bases from J, with 14 bases in between. This CDR3 spans 14 amino acids. The sequencing here drew on CD4+ or CD8+ T cells sorted from blood, taken in a trial of the OX40 agonist ivuxolimab. This receptor was obtained from an adult with an advanced solid tumor such as melanoma, head and neck, liver or kidney cancer. The V call is TRBV6-4, the J call TRBJ2-3; D is perhaps TRBD1 (6 bases). The CDR3 sequence is CASSVIQGSDTQYF. The CDR3 nucleotides are TGTGCCAGCAGTGTCATACAGGGCTCGGATACGCAGTATTTT.